Following are 21 T cell receptor beta chains from one sample sequenced in a study of blood T cell repertoires in COVID-19. Repertoires were generated with immunoSEQ multiplex PCR, while TCRdb's copy carries only in-frame clones and drops some. The sample has 240,000 or so clones, around 88% seen once; the top ten hold around 3.3%. Sequencing input: PBMCs or T cells enriched from blood (not recorded which). The receptors derive from a middle-aged woman with acute COVID-19.

The chain carries TRBV6-5 and TRBJ1-2, with TRBD1 as a possible D gene (6 bases). The germline gives CDR1 MNHEY, CDR2 SVGAGI. The ends were cut back, 10 bases at V and 5 bases at J, with 17 bases in the middle. The CDR3 has 13 residues. The CDR3, as DNA: TGTGCCATTAGGGAAGACAGGCTTTATGGCTACACCTTC. It translates to CAIREDRLYGYTF.

V and J are TRBV5-5 and TRBJ1-1; D is ambiguous. V was trimmed by 5 bases and J by 2 bases, leaving 10 bases between them. Germline values: CDR1 SGHKS, CDR2 YYEKEE (reference sequence). The CDR3 consists of 13 residues. The CDR3 coding sequence is TGTGCCAGCAGAGCTCGGACTAACACTGAAGCTTTCTTT. Protein sequence: CASRARTNTEAFF.

This clone was found many times. The chain employs TRBV20-1 and TRBJ2-7, with D tentatively TRBD1 (5 bases). The CDR3 loop spans 11 amino acids. Deletions cut 2 bases from V and 3 bases from J, with 5 bases between. Germline lookup yields CDR1 DFQATT and CDR2 SNEGSKA (reference sequence). CDR3 in DNA: TGCAGTGCTAGACAGGGCTACGAGCAGTACTTC. As protein: CSARQGYEQYF.

The J gene is TRBJ2-1, the V gene TRBV9; TRBD2 agrees at 9 bases. This CDR3 contains 20 residues. The J segment lost 5 bases and the V segment lost 3 bases, leaving 21 bases of the junction unmatched. Germline loops: CDR1 SGDLS, CDR2 YYNGEE. The CDR3 DNA follows: TGTGCCAGCAGCGGATTGGAGAAGATAGCGGGAGCTACTGTACACAATGAGCAGTTCTTC. It specifies CASSGLEKIAGATVHNEQFF.

The chain joins TRBV30 to TRBJ2-1, with TRBD2 matching over 7 bases. Per germline, CDR1 GTSNPN and CDR2 SVGIG (reference sequence). The V segment lost 3 bases and the J segment 4 bases; nucleotides outside the gene matches: 6. The CDR3 contains 14 residues. DNA for the CDR3: TGTGCCTGGAGCGCTAGCGGAGTTTACAATGAGCAGTTCTTC. Translated: CAWSASGVYNEQFF.

The CDR3 DNA reads TGCGCCAGCAGTCGGTGGGGAGGGAGTGGCTACACCTTC. The encoded protein is CASSRWGGSGYTF. The V call is TRBV23-1, the J call TRBJ1-2; no clear D gene. TRBV23-1 carries the ORF label, with uncertain function. With 4 bases removed from V and 7 bases from J, the gap between germline ends came to 13 bases. The CDR3 has 13 residues.

This rearrangement joins TRBV29-1 to TRBJ1-2; the D is unclear. V gave up 7 bases and J gave up 1 base, with 13 bases separating them. CDR1 and CDR2 (germline): SQVTM, ANQGSEA. This CDR3 is built from 13 residues. Written as DNA, the CDR3 is TGCAGCGCACGACAACCCAGTAACTATGGCTACACCTTC. It codes for CSARQPSNYGYTF.

With regard to this clone: The identical CDR3 is also encoded by other nucleotide sequences in the sample. The rearrangement uses TRBV19 and TRBJ2-1, with TRBD2 matching over 12 bases. The CDR3 totals 15 residues. Germline CDR1 and CDR2: LNHDA and SQIVND (reference sequence). With V trimmed by 2 bases and J by 5 bases, 1 base remained unmatched. The CDR3 region is CASSILAGGNNEQFF. DNA for the CDR3: TGTGCCAGTAGTATACTAGCGGGAGGGAACAATGAGCAGTTCTTC.

Comment on this clone: Other DNA sequences in this specimen translate into the identical CDR3. The chain combines TRBV29-1 with TRBJ1-2; TRBD1 matches at 9 bases. This CDR3 is 12 amino acids long. The germline V gene has CDR1 SQVTM and CDR2 ANQGSEA. V was clipped by 6 bases and J by 5 bases; unmatched bases: 4. CDR3: CSVVGQGYGYTF. The DNA of the CDR3 is TGCAGCGTCGTGGGACAGGGTTATGGCTACACCTTC.

V and J are TRBV2 and TRBJ2-3; 13 bases match TRBD2. The CDR3 sequence is 16 residues long. J gave up 6 bases and V 6 bases, and 9 bases lay outside the gene matches. Germline assignment: CDR1 SNHLY and CDR2 FYNNEI. The chain's CDR3 is CASSPRTSGRGDTQYF. The CDR3 DNA reads TGTGCCAGCAGCCCCCGGACTAGCGGGAGAGGGGATACGCAGTATTTT.

The chain joins TRBV28 to TRBJ1-2; 12 nucleotides align to TRBD1. This CDR3 comprises 15 residues. V shed 4 bases, J shed 5 bases, and the junction held 5 bases outside the gene matches. Per the germline V gene, CDR1 is MDHEN and CDR2 is SYDVKM. This chain's CDR3 is CASSSKGQGAYGYTF. The DNA for the CDR3 is TGTGCCAGCAGTTCCAAGGGACAGGGGGCTTATGGCTACACCTTC.

This clone was observed a few times. The rearrangement links TRBV30 to TRBJ2-1, with D maybe TRBD2 (6 bases). The CDR3 length is 13 residues. V lost 4 bases to trimming and J lost 4 bases, with 11 bases between them. Germline V lookup: CDR1 GTSNPN, CDR2 SVGIG (reference sequence). This CDR3 is CAWTEGNYNEQFF. DNA for the CDR3: TGTGCCTGGACGGAGGGGAATTACAATGAGCAGTTCTTC. The full variable domain, rest sourced from reference TRBV30 and TRBJ2-1, is SQTIHQWPATLVQPVGSPLSLECTVEGTSNPNLYWYRQAAGRGLQLLFYSVGIGQISSEVPQNLSASRPQDRQFILSSKKLLLSDSGFYLCAWTEGNYNEQFFGPGTRLTVL.

V usage is TRBV5-1 and J usage is TRBJ2-7; the match to TRBD1 covers 7 bases. V was clipped by 1 base and J by 3 bases; unmatched bases: 4. CDR3 length equals 14 residues. Per the germline V gene, CDR1 is SGHRS and CDR2 is YFSETQ. Written as DNA, the CDR3 is TGCGCCAGCAGCTTGACAGGGGCCAACTACGAGCAGTACTTC. Translation gives CASSLTGANYEQYF.

The chain carries TRBV13 and TRBJ2-5; tentatively, D is TRBD1 (5 bases). V dropped 5 bases and J dropped 6 bases, with 16 bases sitting between them. The CDR3 is 14 amino acids. Germline V gene data show CDR1 as PRHDT and CDR2 as FYEKMQ (reference sequence). This CDR3 is CASSPKGLLKTQYF. The CDR3 DNA reads TGTGCCAGCAGCCCAAAGGGGCTCCTGAAGACCCAGTACTTC.

This sequence joins TRBV12-3 or TRBV12-4 and TRBJ2-3; D possibly corresponds to TRBD1 (6 bases). Between the trimmed V and J ends, which lost 4 bases and 8 bases, there was a span of 10 bases. The CDR3 length is 12 residues. The CDR3 protein is CASSSNRATQYF. The CDR3 DNA reads TGTGCCAGCAGTTCAAACAGGGCTACGCAGTATTTT.

This chain uses TRBV6-2 or TRBV6-3 with TRBJ2-3; 10 positions match TRBD2. J lost 5 bases, V lost 2 bases, and 4 bases had no gene match. Germline lookup yields CDR1 MNHEY and CDR2 SVGEGT. The CDR3 runs 15 residues. CDR3 loop: CASSYPRTSGDTQYF. The CDR3 DNA is TGTGCCAGCAGTTACCCTCGGACTAGCGGAGATACGCAGTATTTT.

The chain recombines TRBV24-1 with TRBJ2-7; tentatively, D is TRBD1 (6 bases). The CDR3 totals 13 residues. CDR1 and CDR2 from the germline V gene are KGHDR and SFDVKD. V was clipped by 2 bases and J by 7 bases, with 11 bases between them. CDR3 DNA sequence: TGTGCCACCAGTGATTGGGACACTGAGGAGCAGTACTTC. As protein: CATSDWDTEEQYF.

The chain links TRBV27 to TRBJ2-2; 9 nucleotides match TRBD1. CDR1 MNHEY and CDR2 SMNVEV come from the germline V gene (reference sequence). This CDR3 is built from 14 residues. The junction had 4 bases not matched to a gene; V was cut back by 4 bases and J by 7 bases. In nucleotides, the CDR3 is TGTGCCAGCAGTTGGGGACAGGGCATCGGGGAGCTGTTTTTT. Translated: CASSWGQGIGELFF.

The sample holds a few counts of this clone. The chain links TRBV2 to TRBJ1-2, with TRBD1 matching over 9 bases. V shed 5 bases and J 4 bases; nucleotides not matched to a gene: 11. CDR3 size: 16 residues. The germline V gene encodes CDR1 SNHLY and CDR2 FYNNEI. The CDR3 DNA reads TGTGCCAGCAGTAAGACCGGGACAGGGAACCTCTATGGCTACACCTTC. Its protein is CASSKTGTGNLYGYTF.

The chain is built from TRBV6-5 and TRBJ2-1; the D gene is possibly TRBD1 (6 bases). Germline CDR1 is MNHEY and CDR2 is SVGAGI. Trimming shortened V by 0 bases and J by 8 bases, and 11 bases separated the two germline ends. The CDR3 runs to 14 residues. Here the CDR3 DNA reads TGTGCCAGCAGTTACTCTACAGGGCGGGATGAGCAGTTCTTC. Protein product: CASSYSTGRDEQFF.

The rearrangement links TRBV29-1 to TRBJ2-7; tentative D call: TRBD1 (5 bases). This CDR3 contains 16 residues. Trimming took 1 base from V and 2 from J, leaving 18 bases between them. Germline V gene lookup returns CDR1 SQVTM and CDR2 ANQGSEA. CDR3 in amino acids: CSVEVYLTGRAYEQYF. As DNA, the CDR3 is TGCAGCGTTGAAGTTTATTTAACAGGCCGAGCCTACGAGCAGTACTTC.